A selection of T cell receptor beta chains follows, all from one sample in a study of breast tumors, draining lymph nodes, adjacent tissues. TCRdb reanalysed the multiplex PCR reads using MiXCR and keeps one entry per CDR3 protein. The repertoire consists of 250,000 or so distinct CDR3 sequences, with over 25% occurring once and the leading ten covering under 1.2%. Sequenced material: axillary lymph node tissue. Receptors originate from a female donor with breast cancer. Some clones in this sample may be carry-over from other donors' samples. The CDR3 runs from the conserved cysteine through the conserved F or W. A D gene is named only where the DNA matches it firmly. Clone size is given for some rows only: seen once, a few or many times, or a class if the clone is expanded.

.	many	TRBV5-8	TRBJ1-4	TGTGCCAGCAGCTTGACGGGTTATAATGAAAAACTGTTTTTT	CASSLTGYNEKLFF
TRBD1	many	TRBV5-1	TRBJ2-7	TGCGCCAGCTGGGCAGGGGACAGCTCCTACGAGCAGTACTTC	CASWAGDSSYEQYF
TRBD2	.	TRBV24-1	TRBJ2-1	TGTGCCACCACCGGAGGGACTAGCAGGGGAAGGAATGAGCAGTTCTTC	CATTGGTSRGRNEQFF
TRBD1	.	TRBV29-1	TRBJ2-7	TGCAGCGTTGAAGGCCCGGGGGACAGGGTTAGCTCCTACGAGCAGTACTTC	CSVEGPGDRVSSYEQYF
.	many	TRBV5-1	TRBJ1-4	TGCGCCAGCAGCTCCAACACAGTAAACTCGGGGTTGCTGTTTTTT	CASSSNTVNSGLLFF
TRBD1	.	TRBV6-5	TRBJ2-7	TGTGCCAGCAGTTACTCATTTAGTGTGGGACAGCCCTACGAGCGGTACTTC	CASSYSFSVGQPYERYF
.	many	TRBV20-1	TRBJ2-2	TGCAGTGCTATGGGGTTGGGGAACACCGGGGAGCTGTTTTTT	CSAMGLGNTGELFF
TRBD2	many	TRBV5-1	TRBJ2-3	TGCGCCAGCAGCACCGGGACTAGCGGGACCAGCACAGATACGCAGTATTTT	CASSTGTSGTSTDTQYF
.	many	TRBV11-3	TRBJ2-5	TGTGCCAGCAGCCTATCGGACAGTCAAGAGACCCAGTACTTC	CASSLSDSQETQYF
.	many	TRBV11-1	TRBJ2-3	TGTGCCAGCAGCTTGGCCAGTTTTAGCACAGATACGCAGTATTTT	CASSLASFSTDTQYF
TRBD2	few	TRBV6-1	TRBJ2-2	TGTGCCAGCCTCCAGGCTAGCGGCAACACCGGGGAGCTGTTTTTT	CASLQASGNTGELFF
.	many	TRBV12-3/TRBV12-4	TRBJ1-2	TGTGCCAGCAGTTTTCGGGGGATCTATGGCTACACCTTC	CASSFRGIYGYTF
.	.	TRBV6-6	TRBJ2-1	TGTGCCAGCAGTCCCCTAGCGAACAATGAGCAGTTCTTC	CASSPLANNEQFF
.	many	TRBV5-1	TRBJ2-1	TGCGCCAGCAGCTTGGACGGGCACTACAATGAGCAGTTCTTC	CASSLDGHYNEQFF
.	.	TRBV29-1	TRBJ1-3	TGCAGCGTGTCGGGGGGCTACTCTGGAAACACCATATATTTT	CSVSGGYSGNTIYF
TRBD1	many	TRBV10-3	TRBJ1-2	TGTGCCATCAGTGTGACAGGGGGCTATGGCTACACCTTC	CAISVTGGYGYTF
.	many	TRBV9	TRBJ2-3	TGTGCCAGCAGCGTACTTTCCACAGATACGCAGTATTTT	CASSVLSTDTQYF
TRBD1	few	TRBV14	TRBJ1-1	TGTGCCAGCGCGACAGGGCGGCCCACTGAAGCTTTCTTT	CASATGRPTEAFF
.	many	TRBV7-9	TRBJ2-7	TGTGCCAGCAGCTCGGATAAGGATTCCTACGAGCAGTACTTC	CASSSDKDSYEQYF
.	.	TRBV15	TRBJ1-4	TGCGCCACCAGTAAGGACACGGAGTACGAAAAACTGTTTTTT	CATSKDTEYEKLFF
TRBD2	many	TRBV20-1	TRBJ2-3	TGCAGTGCTAGATCTAGCGGGACCGGAGATACGCAGTATTTT	CSARSSGTGDTQYF
.	many	TRBV11-2	TRBJ2-1	TGTGCCAGCAGCCCCCCCGGTGGGGGGTTCTTC	CASSPPGGGFF
.	many	TRBV11-3	TRBJ2-1	TGTGCCAGCAGCCCTCCCGAGGGCAGCAAGGGGGAGCAGTTCTTC	CASSPPEGSKGEQFF
.	many	TRBV20-1	TRBJ1-5	TGCAGTGCCGCAACAGGGTTTAATCAGCCCCAGCATTTT	CSAATGFNQPQHF
.	few	TRBV3-1	TRBJ1-5	TGTGCCAGCAGCCAAGGGGGTCGGAATCAGCCCCAGCATTTT	CASSQGGRNQPQHF
.	many	TRBV19	TRBJ2-3	TGTGCCAGTAGACCCTTGAGTGGGGCGCAGTATTTT	CASRPLSGAQYF
TRBD2	.	TRBV30	TRBJ2-1	TGTGCCTGGTCCAAGACTAGCGGGGGACCCTACAATGAGCAGTTCTTC	CAWSKTSGGPYNEQFF
TRBD2	.	TRBV4-1	TRBJ2-3	TGCGCCAGCAGCCAAACCCGGGAGGGCACAGATACGCAGTATTTT	CASSQTREGTDTQYF
.	.	TRBV6-2/TRBV6-3	TRBJ2-7	TGTGCCAGTTCCCCCCCTCGGGCCGGGATACCCTACGAGCAGTACTTC	CASSPPRAGIPYEQYF
.	many	TRBV5-4	TRBJ2-3	TGTGCCAGCAGGGCGCAGGTATCGGGACCCTCGTCCACAGATACGCAGTATTTT	CASRAQVSGPSSTDTQYF
TRBD2	many	TRBV29-1	TRBJ2-1	TGCAGCGCCGGGGGGGGGGCCTACAATGAGCAGTTCTTC	CSAGGGAYNEQFF
TRBD1	.	TRBV9	TRBJ1-1	TGTGCCAGCAGCCCCTGGACAGGGAACACTGAAGCTTTCTTT	CASSPWTGNTEAFF
.	.	TRBV27	TRBJ1-2	TGTGCCAGCAGTTTCCGGGACGGCTATGGCTACACCTTC	CASSFRDGYGYTF
.	few	TRBV3-1	TRBJ2-6	TGTGCCAGCAGCCAAGTCCCTGGGGCCAACGTCCTGACTTTC	CASSQVPGANVLTF
.	many	TRBV12-5	TRBJ1-2	TGTGCTAGTGGTTTGAGTTGGCGAGGCTACACCTTC	CASGLSWRGYTF
TRBD2	.	TRBV11-3	TRBJ2-2	TGTGCCAGCAGCTTAACTAGCGGGAGTTTTACCGGGGAGCTGTTTTTT	CASSLTSGSFTGELFF
.	.	TRBV30	TRBJ1-2	TGTGCCTGGAGTGTACGTTTACCGGGGAAGGGCTACACCTTC	CAWSVRLPGKGYTF
.	many	TRBV6-5	TRBJ2-1	TGTGCCAGCAGTTACGAGGGCGGACGTGAGCAGTTCTTC	CASSYEGGREQFF
TRBD2	many	TRBV4-2	TRBJ2-1	TGTGCCAGCAGCCAAGGCGGGAGAAACAATGAGCAGTTCTTC	CASSQGGRNNEQFF
.	.	TRBV6-1	TRBJ1-2	TGTGCCAGCAGTGGAGGACTCGCGGGGAGCTACACCTTC	CASSGGLAGSYTF